This T cell receptor beta chain was identified during a study of T cell repertoires in cytomegalovirus infection. TCRdb re-called the reads with MiXCR, one entry per CDR3 protein. This sample yields about 130,000 distinct CDR3 sequences, of which about 32% are seen a single time; 58% belongs to the top ten. Of note for this clonotype: Its antigen is still unknown.

This CDR3 is 15 amino acids long. Trimming shortened V by 4 bases and J by 3 bases, and 16 bases separated the two germline ends. The germline V gene has CDR1 SQVTM and CDR2 ANQGSEA. Specimen: CD8+ T cells from cultured PBMCs, collected from culture after CMV antigen stimulation. This receptor was identified in a human donor in good health (CMV status not recorded). Some clones in this sample may be carry-over from other donors' samples. The chain recombines TRBV29-1 with TRBJ1-5, with a tentative D call TRBD1 (5 bases). The CDR3 protein is CSVVPGPDSNQPQHF. The CDR3 DNA sequence: TGCAGCGTTGTTCCAGGGCCAGACTCCAATCAGCCCCAGCATTTT. Full variable domain (remainder filled in from reference TRBV29-1 and TRBJ1-5): SAVISQKPSRDICQRGTSLTIQCQVDSQVTMMFWYRQQPGQSLTLIATANQGSEATYESGFVIDKFPISRPNLTFSTLTVSNMSPEDSSIYLCSVVPGPDSNQPQHFGDGTRLSIL.